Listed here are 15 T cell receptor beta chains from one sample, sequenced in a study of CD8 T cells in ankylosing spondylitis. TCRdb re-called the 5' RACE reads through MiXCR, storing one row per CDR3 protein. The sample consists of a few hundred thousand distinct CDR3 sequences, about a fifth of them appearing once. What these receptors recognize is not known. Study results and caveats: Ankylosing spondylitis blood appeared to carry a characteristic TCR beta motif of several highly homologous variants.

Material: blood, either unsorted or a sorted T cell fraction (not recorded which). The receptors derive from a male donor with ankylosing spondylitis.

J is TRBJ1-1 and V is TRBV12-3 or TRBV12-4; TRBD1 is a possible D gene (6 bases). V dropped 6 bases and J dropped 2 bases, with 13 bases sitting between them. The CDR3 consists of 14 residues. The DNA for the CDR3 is TGTGCCAGCAGGTCCTACAGGGCTAACACTGAAGCTTTCTTT. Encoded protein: CASRSYRANTEAFF.

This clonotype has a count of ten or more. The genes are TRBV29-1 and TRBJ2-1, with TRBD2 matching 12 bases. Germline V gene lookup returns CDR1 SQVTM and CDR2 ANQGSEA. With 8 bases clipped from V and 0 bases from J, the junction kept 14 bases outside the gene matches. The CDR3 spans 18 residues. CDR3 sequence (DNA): TGCAGCACCGGGAGGGGACTAGCGGGTAGTAGCTCCTACAATGAGCAGTTCTTC. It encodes CSTGRGLAGSSSYNEQFF.

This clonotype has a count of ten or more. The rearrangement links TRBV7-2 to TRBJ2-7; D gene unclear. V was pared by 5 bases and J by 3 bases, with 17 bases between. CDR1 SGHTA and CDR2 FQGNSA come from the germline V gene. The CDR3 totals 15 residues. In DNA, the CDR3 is TGTGCCAGCAGCCCGGTTGACGCACCCTACTACGAGCAGTACTTC. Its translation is CASSPVDAPYYEQYF.

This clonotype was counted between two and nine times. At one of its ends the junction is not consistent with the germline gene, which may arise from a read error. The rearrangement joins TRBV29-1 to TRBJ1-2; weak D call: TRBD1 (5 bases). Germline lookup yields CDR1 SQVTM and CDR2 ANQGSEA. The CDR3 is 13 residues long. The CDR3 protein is CSVEVPGTYGYTF. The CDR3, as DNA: TGCAGTGTTGAGGTCCCAGGGACCTATGGCTACACCTTC.

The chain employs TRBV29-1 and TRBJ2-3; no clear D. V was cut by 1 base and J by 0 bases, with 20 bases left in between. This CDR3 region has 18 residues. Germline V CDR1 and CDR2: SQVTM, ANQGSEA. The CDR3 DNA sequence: TGCAGCGTTGAAGGCAGGAGCGACGCCTTATCTAGCACAGATACGCAGTATTTT. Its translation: CSVEGRSDALSSTDTQYF.

DNA of the CDR3: TGTGCCAGCAAACACTTCCCAATCGAAGAGACCCAGTACTTC. It is translated as CASKHFPIEETQYF. This rearrangement joins TRBV2 to TRBJ2-5, with D unclear. The CDR3 contains 14 residues. V dropped 7 bases and J dropped 3 bases, with 15 bases sitting between them. Germline lookup yields CDR1 SNHLY and CDR2 FYNNEI. Full variable domain (outside the CDR3, taken from reference TRBV2 and TRBJ2-5): EPEVTQTPSHQVTQMGQEVILRCVPISNHLYFYWYRQILGQKVEFLVSFYNNEISEKSEIFDDQFSVERPDGSNFTLKIRSTKLEDSAMYFCASKHFPIEETQYFGPGTRLLVL.

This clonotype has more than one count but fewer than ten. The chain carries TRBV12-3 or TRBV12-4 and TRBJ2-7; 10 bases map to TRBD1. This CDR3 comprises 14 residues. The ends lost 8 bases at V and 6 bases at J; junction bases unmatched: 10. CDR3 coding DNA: TGTGCCAGCGCAGGGGACAGGGGAAATGGCGAGCAGTACTTC. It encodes CASAGDRGNGEQYF.

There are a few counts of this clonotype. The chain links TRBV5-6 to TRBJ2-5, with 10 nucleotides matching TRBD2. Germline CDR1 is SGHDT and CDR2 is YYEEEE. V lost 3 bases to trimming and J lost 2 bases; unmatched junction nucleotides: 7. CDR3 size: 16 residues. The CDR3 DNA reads TGTGCCAGCAGCTCCGGGACTAGCGCAGGTCAAGAGACCCAGTACTTC. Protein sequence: CASSSGTSAGQETQYF.

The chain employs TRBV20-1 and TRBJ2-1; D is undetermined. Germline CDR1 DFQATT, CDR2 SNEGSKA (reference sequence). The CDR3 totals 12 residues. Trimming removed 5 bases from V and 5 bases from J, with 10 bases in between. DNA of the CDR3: TGCAGTGCTCCTCGGTGGGACAATGAGCAGTTCTTC. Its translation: CSAPRWDNEQFF.

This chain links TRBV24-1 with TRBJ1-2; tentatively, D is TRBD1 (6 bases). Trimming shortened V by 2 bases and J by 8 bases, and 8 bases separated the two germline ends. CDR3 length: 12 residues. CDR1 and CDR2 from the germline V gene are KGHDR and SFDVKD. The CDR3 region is CATSDYRAGYTF. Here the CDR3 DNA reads TGTGCCACCAGTGATTACAGGGCCGGCTACACCTTC.

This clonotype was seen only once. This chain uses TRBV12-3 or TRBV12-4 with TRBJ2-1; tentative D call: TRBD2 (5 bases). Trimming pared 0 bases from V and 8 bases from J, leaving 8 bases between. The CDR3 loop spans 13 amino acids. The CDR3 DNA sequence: TGTGCCAGCAGTTTAGCGCACGGGGATGAGCAGTTCTTC. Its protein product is CASSLAHGDEQFF.

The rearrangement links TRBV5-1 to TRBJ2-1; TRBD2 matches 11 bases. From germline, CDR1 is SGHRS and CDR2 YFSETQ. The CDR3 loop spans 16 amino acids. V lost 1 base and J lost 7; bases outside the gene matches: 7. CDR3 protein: CASSLILAGEMNEQFF. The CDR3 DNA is TGCGCCAGCAGCTTGATACTAGCGGGAGAAATGAATGAGCAGTTCTTC.

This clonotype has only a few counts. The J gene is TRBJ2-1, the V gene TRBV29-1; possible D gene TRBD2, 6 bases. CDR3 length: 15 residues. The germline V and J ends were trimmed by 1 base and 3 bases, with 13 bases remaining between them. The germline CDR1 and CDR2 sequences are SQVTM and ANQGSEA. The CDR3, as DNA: TGCAGCGTTGAAGGGGGGGTGGCCCACTACAATGAGCAGTTCTTC. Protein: CSVEGGVAHYNEQFF.

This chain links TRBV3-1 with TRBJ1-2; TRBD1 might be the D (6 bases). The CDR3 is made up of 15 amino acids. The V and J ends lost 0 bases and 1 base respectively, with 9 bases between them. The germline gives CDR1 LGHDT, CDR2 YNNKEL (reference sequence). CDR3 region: CASSQETGYNYGYTF. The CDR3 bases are TGTGCCAGCAGCCAAGAGACAGGCTATAACTATGGCTACACCTTC. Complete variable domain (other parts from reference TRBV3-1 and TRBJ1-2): DTAVSQTPKYLVTQMGNDKSIKCEQNLGHDTMYWYKQDSKKFLKIMFSYNNKELIINETVPNRFSPKSPDKAHLNLHINSLELGDSAVYFCASSQETGYNYGYTFGSGTRLTVV.

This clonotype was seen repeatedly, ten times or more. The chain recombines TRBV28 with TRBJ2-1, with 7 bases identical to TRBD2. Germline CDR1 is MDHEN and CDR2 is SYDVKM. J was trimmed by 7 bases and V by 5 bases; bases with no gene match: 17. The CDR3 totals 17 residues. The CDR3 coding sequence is TGTGCCAGCAGTGAAAGAGGTCTAGCGGATCGTAGGAATGAGCAGTTCTTC. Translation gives CASSERGLADRRNEQFF.